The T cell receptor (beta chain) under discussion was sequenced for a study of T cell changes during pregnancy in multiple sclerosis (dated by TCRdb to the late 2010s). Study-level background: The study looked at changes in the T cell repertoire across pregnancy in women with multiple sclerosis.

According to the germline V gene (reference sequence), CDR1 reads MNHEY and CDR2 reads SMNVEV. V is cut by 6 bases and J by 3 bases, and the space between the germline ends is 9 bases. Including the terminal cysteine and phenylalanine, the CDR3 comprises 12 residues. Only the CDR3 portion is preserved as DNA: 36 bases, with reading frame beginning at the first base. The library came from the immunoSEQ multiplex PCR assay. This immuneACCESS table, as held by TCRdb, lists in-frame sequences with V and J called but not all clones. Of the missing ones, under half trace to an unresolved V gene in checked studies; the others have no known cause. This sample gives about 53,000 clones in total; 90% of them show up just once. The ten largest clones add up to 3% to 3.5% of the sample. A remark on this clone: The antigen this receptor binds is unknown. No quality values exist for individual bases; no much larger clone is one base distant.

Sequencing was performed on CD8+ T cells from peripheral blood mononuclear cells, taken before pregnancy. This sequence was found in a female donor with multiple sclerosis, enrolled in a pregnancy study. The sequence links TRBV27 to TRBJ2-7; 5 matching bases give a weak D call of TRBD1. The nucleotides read TGTGCCAGCAGGGACAACCTCTACGAGCAGTACTTC. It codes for CASRDNLYEQYF.